These T cell receptor beta chains were read from a single sample in a study of cytomegalovirus exposure and HLA in healthy donors. The repertoire was sequenced with immunoSEQ multiplex PCR; TCRdb's copy has only in-frame clones and lacks some. This repertoire shows about 160,000 clones, 70% to 90% found once; its top ten account for more than 2%. The material sequenced was PBMCs. The receptors come from a woman aged 18 to 35 in good health and CMV-seronegative. Both conserved end residues are part of each CDR3. The D gene is left open where the match is weak. Clone size is shown for a subset of rows, as once, few, many or a class of expanded clone.

d_call: TRBD1; clone_size: -; v_call: TRBV2; j_call: TRBJ1-2; cdr3_aa: CASSDTTGTGDGYTF; cdr3_nt: TGTGCCAGCAGTGACACCACCGGGACAGGGGATGGCTACACCTTC
d_call: TRBD1; clone_size: -; v_call: TRBV27; j_call: TRBJ1-1; cdr3_aa: CASRDRGLNTEAFF; cdr3_nt: TGTGCCAGCCGGGACAGGGGACTCAACACTGAAGCTTTCTTT
d_call: -; clone_size: -; v_call: TRBV4-3; j_call: TRBJ1-2; cdr3_aa: CASSQLKGGGQESYGYTF; cdr3_nt: TGCGCCAGCAGCCAATTGAAGGGAGGGGGGCAGGAATCCTATGGCTACACCTTC
d_call: TRBD1; clone_size: -; v_call: TRBV10-2; j_call: TRBJ1-5; cdr3_aa: CASGGPGGSNQPQHF; cdr3_nt: TGCGCCAGCGGGGGACCAGGGGGATCTAATCAGCCCCAGCATTTT
d_call: -; clone_size: -; v_call: TRBV5-1; j_call: TRBJ2-3; cdr3_aa: CASSLGLNTDTQYF; cdr3_nt: TGCGCCAGCAGCTTGGGGCTGAACACAGATACGCAGTATTTT
d_call: -; clone_size: -; v_call: TRBV19; j_call: TRBJ1-2; cdr3_aa: CASSILGTQVYYTF; cdr3_nt: TGTGCCAGTAGTATCCTTGGGACACAGGTTTACTACACCTTC
d_call: TRBD1; clone_size: -; v_call: TRBV4-2; j_call: TRBJ1-4; cdr3_aa: CASSPTGGGEKLFF; cdr3_nt: TGTGCCAGCAGCCCTACAGGGGGCGGGGAAAAACTGTTTTTT
d_call: -; clone_size: once; v_call: TRBV10-2; j_call: TRBJ2-3; cdr3_aa: CASTTGGVTDTQYF; cdr3_nt: TGCGCCAGCACTACAGGGGGGGTCACAGATACGCAGTATTTT
d_call: -; clone_size: -; v_call: TRBV5-1; j_call: TRBJ2-2; cdr3_aa: CASSLWTRTALQSTGELFF; cdr3_nt: TGCGCCAGCAGCCTCTGGACACGTACCGCTCTCCAGTCCACCGGGGAGCTGTTTTTT
d_call: TRBD1; clone_size: -; v_call: TRBV12-5; j_call: TRBJ1-2; cdr3_aa: CASGLVLGTGGPNYGYTF; cdr3_nt: TGTGCTAGTGGTTTGGTACTAGGGACAGGGGGCCCCAACTATGGCTACACCTTC
d_call: -; clone_size: -; v_call: TRBV6-5; j_call: TRBJ1-1; cdr3_aa: CASSQGVETSEAFF; cdr3_nt: TGTGCCAGCAGCCAAGGGGTCGAAACCTCTGAAGCTTTCTTT
d_call: -; clone_size: -; v_call: TRBV27; j_call: TRBJ2-3; cdr3_aa: CASSYPSRTDTQYF; cdr3_nt: TGTGCCAGCAGTTACCCTAGTCGCACAGATACGCAGTATTTT
d_call: TRBD2; clone_size: -; v_call: TRBV15; j_call: TRBJ2-7; cdr3_aa: CATSRGLAGFSYEQYF; cdr3_nt: TGTGCCACCAGCAGGGGACTAGCGGGTTTCTCCTACGAGCAGTACTTC
d_call: TRBD1; clone_size: -; v_call: TRBV7-8; j_call: TRBJ2-7; cdr3_aa: CASSFRDRGLYEQYF; cdr3_nt: TGTGCCAGCAGCTTCCGCGACAGGGGGCTCTACGAGCAGTACTTC
d_call: -; clone_size: -; v_call: TRBV13; j_call: TRBJ2-7; cdr3_aa: CASSARQGRDEQYF; cdr3_nt: TGTGCCAGCAGCGCGAGACAGGGGAGGGACGAGCAGTACTTC
d_call: TRBD1; clone_size: -; v_call: TRBV6-5; j_call: TRBJ2-1; cdr3_aa: CASSYSGQGAYNEQFF; cdr3_nt: TGTGCCAGCAGTTACTCGGGACAGGGGGCCTACAATGAGCAGTTCTTC
d_call: -; clone_size: -; v_call: TRBV4-1; j_call: TRBJ2-7; cdr3_aa: CASSQDRTSTYEQYF; cdr3_nt: TGCGCCAGCAGCCAAGATAGAACTAGCACCTACGAGCAGTACTTC
d_call: -; clone_size: -; v_call: TRBV18; j_call: TRBJ1-1; cdr3_aa: CASSPPTAEAFF; cdr3_nt: TGTGCCAGCTCACCACCGACAGCTGAAGCTTTCTTT
d_call: -; clone_size: -; v_call: TRBV19; j_call: TRBJ1-2; cdr3_aa: CASSSIADSYTF; cdr3_nt: TGTGCCAGTAGTTCTATCGCGGATAGCTACACCTTC
d_call: TRBD1; clone_size: -; v_call: TRBV9; j_call: TRBJ1-1; cdr3_aa: CASSRDSGSNTEAFF; cdr3_nt: TGTGCCAGCAGCCGGGACAGCGGGTCCAACACTGAAGCTTTCTTT
d_call: TRBD2; clone_size: -; v_call: TRBV4-1; j_call: TRBJ2-7; cdr3_aa: CASSQGVTTSGYSYEQYF; cdr3_nt: TGCGCCAGCAGCCAAGGGGTTACTACTAGCGGGTACTCCTACGAGCAGTACTTC
d_call: TRBD1; clone_size: -; v_call: TRBV18; j_call: TRBJ1-1; cdr3_aa: CASSPQRDRGNTEAFF; cdr3_nt: TGTGCCAGCTCACCACAGAGGGACAGGGGGAACACTGAAGCTTTCTTT
d_call: -; clone_size: -; v_call: TRBV14; j_call: TRBJ1-2; cdr3_aa: CASSPEKRSYGYTF; cdr3_nt: TGTGCCAGCAGCCCAGAGAAGCGGAGCTATGGCTACACCTTC
d_call: -; clone_size: -; v_call: TRBV9; j_call: TRBJ2-3; cdr3_aa: CASSVAYDGGTDTQYF; cdr3_nt: TGTGCCAGCAGCGTAGCTTACGACGGGGGCACAGATACGCAGTATTTT
d_call: -; clone_size: -; v_call: TRBV9; j_call: TRBJ2-3; cdr3_aa: CASSVKELSTDTQYF; cdr3_nt: TGTGCCAGCAGCGTAAAAGAGTTGAGCACAGATACGCAGTATTTT
d_call: TRBD1; clone_size: -; v_call: TRBV14; j_call: TRBJ2-1; cdr3_aa: CASSRTGGRSYNEQFF; cdr3_nt: TGTGCCAGCAGCCGGACAGGAGGTCGCTCCTACAATGAGCAGTTCTTC